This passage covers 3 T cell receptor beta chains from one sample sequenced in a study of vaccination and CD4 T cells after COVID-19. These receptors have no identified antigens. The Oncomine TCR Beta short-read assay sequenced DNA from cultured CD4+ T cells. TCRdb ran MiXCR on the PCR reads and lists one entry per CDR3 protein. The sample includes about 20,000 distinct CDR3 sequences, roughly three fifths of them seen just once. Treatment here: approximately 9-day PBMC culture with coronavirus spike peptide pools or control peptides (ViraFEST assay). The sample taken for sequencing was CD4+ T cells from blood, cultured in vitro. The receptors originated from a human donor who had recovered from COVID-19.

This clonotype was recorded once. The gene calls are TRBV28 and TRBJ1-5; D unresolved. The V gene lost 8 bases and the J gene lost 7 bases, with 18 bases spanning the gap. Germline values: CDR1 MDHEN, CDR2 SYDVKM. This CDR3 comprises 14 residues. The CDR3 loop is CASRMGGIGQPQHF. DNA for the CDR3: TGTGCCAGCCGCATGGGCGGGATAGGGCAGCCCCAGCATTTT.

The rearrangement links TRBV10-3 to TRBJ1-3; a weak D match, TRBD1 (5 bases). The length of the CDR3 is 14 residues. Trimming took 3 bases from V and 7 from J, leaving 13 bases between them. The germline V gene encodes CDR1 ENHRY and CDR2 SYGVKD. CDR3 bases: TGTGCCATCAGTGATTGGGGCGGAACCAACACCATATATTTT. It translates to CAISDWGGTNTIYF.

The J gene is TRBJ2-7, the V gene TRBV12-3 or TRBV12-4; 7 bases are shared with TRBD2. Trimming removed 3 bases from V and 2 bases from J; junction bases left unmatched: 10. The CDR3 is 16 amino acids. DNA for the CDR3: TGTGCCAGCAGTTTTGGGGGAGGGCCGTCCCCCTACGAGCAGTACTTC. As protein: CASSFGGGPSPYEQYF.